This T cell receptor beta chain was captured by sequencing in a study of OX40 agonist ivuxolimab in advanced cancers. The overall study: All patients had ivuxolimab intravenously every 2 weeks at 0.01 to 10 mg/kg. The study enrolled dose-escalation patients with hepatocellular carcinoma, melanoma, renal cell or head and neck cancer.

Drawing of blood for sampling happened at baseline, at cycle 4 day 1, and at cycle 7 day 1. Germline V CDR1 and CDR2: SEHNR, FQNEAQ (reference sequence). V shed 5 bases, J shed 0 bases, and the junction held 12 bases outside the gene matches. The CDR3 totals 18 residues. Repertoires were generated with immunoSEQ multiplex PCR, while TCRdb's copy carries only in-frame clones and drops some. Of under 70,000 clones listed, approximately 83% are singletons. The TCR originated in an adult with an advanced solid tumor such as melanoma, head and neck, liver or kidney cancer. The chain couples TRBV7-9 to TRBJ2-5; TRBD1 matches at 10 bases. The sequences come from CD4+ or CD8+ T cells sorted from blood, collected in a trial of the OX40 agonist ivuxolimab. In DNA form, the CDR3 reads TGTGCCAGCAGCCCTCGACAGGGGGCAGTTTATGACCAAGAGACCCAGTACTTC. This encodes CASSPRQGAVYDQETQYF.